This T cell receptor (beta chain) was observed in a study of CD8 T cells in Susac syndrome. RNA totalling about 0.5 to 1 ug underwent reverse transcription with random hexamers. The CDR3 of TCR beta was amplified by immunoSEQ multiplex PCR across 54 Vbeta and 13 Jbeta. TCRdb recomputed calls from the immunoSEQ multiplex PCR reads with MiXCR, one row per CDR3 protein. The sample shows 250,000 to 350,000 distinct CDR3 sequences, roughly nine tenths of them seen only once. FACS was used to enrich TEMRA cells, whereas the CD8+ and CD4+ T cells were obtained by negative isolation. The clonotype comes from a human donor with multiple sclerosis. Sequencing input: CD4+ T cells from PBMCs.

The DNA of the CDR3 is TGTGCCAGTAGTATTGCGATGGGAGGGGAGCTGTTTTTT. Translation: CASSIAMGGELFF. The V call is TRBV19, the J call TRBJ2-2; D gene ambiguous. Germline V gene lookup returns CDR1 LNHDA and CDR2 SQIVND (reference sequence). CDR3 length: 13 amino acids. Trimming removed 3 bases at V and 8 bases at J, with 10 bases between.